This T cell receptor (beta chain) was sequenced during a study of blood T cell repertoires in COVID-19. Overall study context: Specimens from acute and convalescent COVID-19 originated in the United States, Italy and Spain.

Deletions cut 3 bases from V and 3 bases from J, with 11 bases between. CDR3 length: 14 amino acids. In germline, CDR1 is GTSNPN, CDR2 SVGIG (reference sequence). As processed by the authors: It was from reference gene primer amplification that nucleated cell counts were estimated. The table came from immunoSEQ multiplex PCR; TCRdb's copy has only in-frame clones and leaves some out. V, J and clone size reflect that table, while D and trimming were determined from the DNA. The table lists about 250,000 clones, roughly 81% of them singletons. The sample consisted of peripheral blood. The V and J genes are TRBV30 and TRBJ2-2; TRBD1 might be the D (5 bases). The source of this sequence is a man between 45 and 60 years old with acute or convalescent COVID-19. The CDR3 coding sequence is TGTGCCTGGAGCACAGGTAGGGACACCGGGGAGCTGTTTTTT. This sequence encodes CAWSTGRDTGELFF.